Given below is one T cell receptor (beta chain) in context. No antigen is known for it. This sample was included in a study of CD8+ T cells in alopecia areata. Sorting from PBMCs produced CD4+ and CD8+ T cells. General study points: Scalp sequencing also captures normal skin's resident alphabeta T cells. In patients, TCRs were shared less clearly than in mice, and HLA may possibly be involved. Clonality was higher in lesional than normal scalp, especially in alopecia totalis/universalis.

Extraction and reverse transcription of RNA yielded cDNA as the sequencing template. The method was immunoSEQ multiplex PCR; TCRdb's version includes in-frame clones alone and lacks a portion of them. Of 100,000 to 150,000 clones listed, less than 80% are singletons. From germline, CDR1 is SGHTA and CDR2 FQGNSA. This CDR3 has 15 residues. V shed 0 bases and J shed 1 base, with 9 bases lying between them. The source is a human donor in good health. V usage is TRBV7-2 and J usage is TRBJ2-5; D perhaps matches TRBD1 (5 bases). The sample consisted of CD4+ T cells sorted from blood. The CDR3 region is CASSLALGAQETQYF. The CDR3 DNA is TGTGCCAGCAGCTTAGCGCTTGGGGCCCAAGAGACCCAGTACTTC.